This is a list of T cell receptor beta chains from one sample in a study of T-cell reconstitution after alpha-beta-depleted transplantation in children. TCRdb re-analysed the PCR reads in MiXCR, keeping a single row per CDR3 protein. The sample has about 540,000 distinct CDR3 sequences; around 20% are singletons. The sample here was PBMCs from the stem cell graft donor, taken from the stem cell graft. Every receptor here comes from a human donor who donated a stem cell graft to a child with acute lymphoblastic leukemia. CDR3s include the opening cysteine and the closing phenylalanine or tryptophan. Each record gives: D gene, V gene, clone size, J gene, CDR3 protein, CDR3 DNA. D genes are given only for firm matches. A clone size is listed for some rows: how often the clone was seen (once, few, many), or a class if it is expanded.

D gene: TRBD1; V gene: TRBV9; clone size: few; J gene: TRBJ2-5; CDR3 protein: CASSVLDRGLQETQYF; CDR3 DNA: TGTGCCAGCAGCGTCCTGGACAGGGGGCTCCAAGAGACCCAGTACTTC
D gene: .; V gene: TRBV2; clone size: few; J gene: TRBJ2-4; CDR3 protein: CAKVGGAKNIQYF; CDR3 DNA: TGTGCTAAAGTCGGGGGCGCCAAAAACATTCAGTACTTC
D gene: TRBD2; V gene: TRBV12-3/TRBV12-4; clone size: .; J gene: TRBJ2-1; CDR3 protein: CASSPQLAGDNEQFF; CDR3 DNA: TGTGCCAGCAGCCCGCAACTAGCGGGTGACAATGAGCAGTTCTTC
D gene: TRBD2; V gene: TRBV9; clone size: .; J gene: TRBJ2-7; CDR3 protein: CASSVVAGGPSEQYF; CDR3 DNA: TGTGCCAGCAGCGTAGTCGCGGGAGGGCCGAGTGAGCAGTACTTC
D gene: TRBD2; V gene: TRBV28; clone size: .; J gene: TRBJ2-6; CDR3 protein: CASGTSGRASGANVLTF; CDR3 DNA: TGTGCCAGCGGCACTAGCGGGAGGGCCTCAGGGGCCAACGTCCTGACTTTC
D gene: .; V gene: TRBV12-5; clone size: .; J gene: TRBJ2-4; CDR3 protein: CASGLVLQGVPSIQYF; CDR3 DNA: TGTGCTAGTGGTTTGGTTCTACAGGGCGTTCCAAGTATTCAGTACTTC
D gene: TRBD2; V gene: TRBV29-1; clone size: few; J gene: TRBJ2-7; CDR3 protein: CSVELGLAGIGEQYF; CDR3 DNA: TGCAGCGTCGAACTGGGACTAGCGGGAATCGGCGAGCAGTACTTC
D gene: .; V gene: TRBV20-1; clone size: .; J gene: TRBJ1-5; CDR3 protein: CSAEEPGTVSNQPQHF; CDR3 DNA: TGCAGTGCCGAAGAACCCGGGACTGTGAGCAATCAGCCCCAGCATTTT
D gene: .; V gene: TRBV15; clone size: many; J gene: TRBJ2-1; CDR3 protein: CAFGQGSYNEQFF; CDR3 DNA: TGTGCCTTCGGGCAGGGGTCCTACAATGAGCAGTTCTTC
D gene: TRBD1; V gene: TRBV5-1; clone size: few; J gene: TRBJ2-2; CDR3 protein: CASSMVTGLTGELFF; CDR3 DNA: TGCGCCAGCAGCATGGTGACAGGGCTTACCGGGGAGCTGTTTTTT
D gene: .; V gene: TRBV5-5; clone size: few; J gene: TRBJ1-2; CDR3 protein: CASSLAGRRSGYTF; CDR3 DNA: TGTGCCAGCAGCTTGGCCGGTCGCAGGTCGGGCTACACCTTC
D gene: .; V gene: TRBV5-1; clone size: .; J gene: TRBJ1-1; CDR3 protein: CASSRWEGSGAEAFF; CDR3 DNA: TGCGCCAGCAGCCGGTGGGAGGGGTCGGGAGCTGAAGCTTTCTTT
D gene: TRBD2; V gene: TRBV4-1; clone size: few; J gene: TRBJ2-1; CDR3 protein: CASSQEIRNIGTSGDGYNEQFF; CDR3 DNA: TGCGCCAGCAGCCAAGAAATAAGGAACATAGGGACTAGCGGCGATGGGTACAATGAGCAGTTCTTC
D gene: .; V gene: TRBV5-1; clone size: .; J gene: TRBJ2-7; CDR3 protein: CASSSTRTNEQYF; CDR3 DNA: TGCGCCAGCAGCTCTACTAGAACCAATGAGCAGTACTTC
D gene: TRBD1; V gene: TRBV15; clone size: few; J gene: TRBJ2-7; CDR3 protein: CATSSGTGANEQYF; CDR3 DNA: TGTGCCACCAGCAGCGGGACAGGGGCAAACGAGCAGTACTTC
D gene: .; V gene: TRBV21-1; clone size: .; J gene: TRBJ2-7; CDR3 protein: CASSKVGGRGPPSYEQYF; CDR3 DNA: TGTGCCAGCAGCAAGGTGGGCGGGAGGGGGCCCCCAAGCTACGAGCAGTACTTC
D gene: .; V gene: TRBV15; clone size: .; J gene: TRBJ2-1; CDR3 protein: CATSRASVYNEQFF; CDR3 DNA: TGTGCCACCAGCAGGGCTAGCGTTTACAATGAGCAGTTCTTC
D gene: TRBD1; V gene: TRBV9; clone size: few; J gene: TRBJ2-1; CDR3 protein: CASSVGLGQGGSEQFF; CDR3 DNA: TGTGCCAGCAGCGTAGGCCTCGGACAGGGGGGGAGTGAGCAGTTCTTC